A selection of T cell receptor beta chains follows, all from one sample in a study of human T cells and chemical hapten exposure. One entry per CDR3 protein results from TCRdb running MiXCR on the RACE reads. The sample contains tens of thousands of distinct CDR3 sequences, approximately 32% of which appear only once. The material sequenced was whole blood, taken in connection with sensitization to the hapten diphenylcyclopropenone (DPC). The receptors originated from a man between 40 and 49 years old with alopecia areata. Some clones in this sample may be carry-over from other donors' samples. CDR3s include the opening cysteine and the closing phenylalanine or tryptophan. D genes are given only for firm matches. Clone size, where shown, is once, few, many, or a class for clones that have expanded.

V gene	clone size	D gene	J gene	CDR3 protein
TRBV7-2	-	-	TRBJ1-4	CASSSGGGTGEKLFF
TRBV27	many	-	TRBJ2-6	CASSFDSSGANVLTF
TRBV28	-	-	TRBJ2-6	CASHPQGSGANVLTF
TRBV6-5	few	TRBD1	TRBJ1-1	CASIAGTAAFF
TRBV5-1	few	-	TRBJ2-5	CASSLEADIRQETQYF
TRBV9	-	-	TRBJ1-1	CASSSSENTEAFF
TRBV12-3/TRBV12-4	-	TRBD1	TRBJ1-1	CASSTGTGVAEAFF
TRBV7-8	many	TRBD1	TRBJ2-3	CASSFVPIGTGGITDTQYF
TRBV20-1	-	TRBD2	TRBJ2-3	CSASGLAGVRTDTQYF
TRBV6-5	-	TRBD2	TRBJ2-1	CASSPLAGGGNEQFF
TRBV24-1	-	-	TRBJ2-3	CATSASGSTDTQYF
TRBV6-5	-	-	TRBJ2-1	CASSFRSRGPYNEQFF
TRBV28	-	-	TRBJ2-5	CASSLGHLQGAQYF
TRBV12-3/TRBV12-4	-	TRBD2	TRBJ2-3	CASSPGTSGRPVDTQYF
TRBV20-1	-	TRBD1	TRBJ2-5	CSAREKGQARETQYF
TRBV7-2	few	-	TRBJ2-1	CASSLAVARGYNEQFF
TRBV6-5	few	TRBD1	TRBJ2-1	CASTYRGPTSYNEQFF
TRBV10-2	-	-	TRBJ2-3	CASSDGTSRTDTQYF
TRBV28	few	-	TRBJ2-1	CASSTTGKLGNEQFF
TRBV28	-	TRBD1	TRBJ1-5	CASRPDRGYNQPQHF
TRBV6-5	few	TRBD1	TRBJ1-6	CASSYSPTGVSPLHF
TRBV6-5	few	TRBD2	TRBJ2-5	CASSRGLAGGEETQYF
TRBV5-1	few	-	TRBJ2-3	CASSLETVTDTQYF
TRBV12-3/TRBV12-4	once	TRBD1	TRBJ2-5	CASTHGQGRQTQYF
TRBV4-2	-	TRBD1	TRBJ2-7	CASSQPDGDRVNEQYF